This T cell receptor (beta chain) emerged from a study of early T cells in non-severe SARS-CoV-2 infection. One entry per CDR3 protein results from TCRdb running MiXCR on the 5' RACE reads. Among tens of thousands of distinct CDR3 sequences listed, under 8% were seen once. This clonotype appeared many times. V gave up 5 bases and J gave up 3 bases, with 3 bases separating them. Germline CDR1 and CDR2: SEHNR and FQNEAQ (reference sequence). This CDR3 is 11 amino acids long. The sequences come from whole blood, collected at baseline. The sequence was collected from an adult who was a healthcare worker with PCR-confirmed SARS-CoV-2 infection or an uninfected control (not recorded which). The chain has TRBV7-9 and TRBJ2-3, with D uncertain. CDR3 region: CASSQTDTQYF. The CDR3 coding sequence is TGTGCCAGCAGCCAAACAGATACGCAGTATTTT.